Following are 3 T cell receptor beta chains from one sample sequenced in a study of neurological immune-mediated disorders. TCRdb redid the calling of the 5' RACE reads with MiXCR, one entry per CDR3 protein. The sample holds just over 50,000 distinct CDR3 sequences; about 3.5% are singletons and the top ten take about 5.5%. The specimen was PBMCs. The receptors come from a man aged 35-49 years with multiple sclerosis.

This clonotype was counted many times. The chain is built from TRBV5-1 and TRBJ1-6; tentatively, D is TRBD1 (5 bases). V was shortened by 2 bases and J by 6 bases, with 6 bases between the two germline ends. CDR1 and CDR2 from the germline V gene are SGHRS and YFSETQ. CDR3 size: 13 residues. As DNA, the CDR3 is TGCGCCAGCAGCTTAGACAGTAATTCACCCCTCCACTTT. Its protein is CASSLDSNSPLHF.

This clonotype was found many times. Sequence at one end of the junction differs from germline and may be a read error. V gene TRBV28 combines with J gene TRBJ1-5; D might be TRBD1 (6 bases). Looked up from germline, CDR1 is MDHEN and CDR2 is SYDVKM. The CDR3 loop spans 16 amino acids. DNA for the CDR3: TGTGCCAGCAGTTTTGGTCAGGGGTTGGATGGACAGCCCCAGAATTTT. Its translation: CASSFGQGLDGQPQNF.

This clonotype was observed at least ten times. The rearrangement links TRBV7-9 to TRBJ2-7, with 9 nucleotides matching TRBD1. V lost 5 bases to trimming and J lost 2 bases; unmatched junction nucleotides: 7. The length of the CDR3 is 15 residues. Germline V gene data show CDR1 as SEHNR and CDR2 as FQNEAQ (reference sequence). The CDR3 sequence: CASSPDRGRPYEQYF. In DNA, the CDR3 is TGTGCCAGCAGCCCAGACAGGGGGAGACCCTACGAGCAGTACTTC.